This T cell receptor (beta chain) derives from a study of blood T cell repertoires in COVID-19. The V and J ends lost 5 bases and 0 bases, in that order; junction bases with no gene match: 6. Germline lookup yields CDR1 MNHEY and CDR2 SMNVEV (reference sequence). The CDR3 sequence is 16 residues long. Sequencing used immunoSEQ multiplex PCR; TCRdb keeps in-frame clones, though not all of them. The table includes approximately 250,000 clones, over 75% detected once. The TCR was taken from a human donor in a cohort sampled during active COVID-19. The chain carries TRBV27 and TRBJ2-5; TRBD1 matches at 10 bases. The sequencing sample was made of peripheral blood. The CDR3 DNA reads as TGTGCCAGCAGTACACGGACAGGGGGTAACCAAGAGACCCAGTACTTC. Translating gives CASSTRTGGNQETQYF.